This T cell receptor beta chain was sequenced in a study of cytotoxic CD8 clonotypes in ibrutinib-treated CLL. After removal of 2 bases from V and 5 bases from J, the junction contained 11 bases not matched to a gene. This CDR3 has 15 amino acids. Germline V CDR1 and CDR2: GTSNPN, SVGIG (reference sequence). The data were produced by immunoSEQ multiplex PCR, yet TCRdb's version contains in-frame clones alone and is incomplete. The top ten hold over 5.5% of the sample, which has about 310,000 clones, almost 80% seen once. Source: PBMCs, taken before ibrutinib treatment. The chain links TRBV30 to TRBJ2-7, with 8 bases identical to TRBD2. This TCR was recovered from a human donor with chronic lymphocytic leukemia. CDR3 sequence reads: CAWSWDGRASHEQYF. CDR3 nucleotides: TGTGCCTGGAGTTGGGACGGGAGGGCCTCTCACGAGCAGTACTTC.